Given below is one TCR beta chain in context. With a J-beta primer mix and a sample-barcoded 5' primer, a second PCR ran 7 to 11 cycles. A minimum of 2.5 million CDR3-containing paired-end reads was obtained for each sample. MiXCR, applied by TCRdb to the 5' RACE reads, yields one record per CDR3 protein. The sample records 1.8 million or so distinct CDR3 sequences, around 42% being singletons. The data originate from a study of blood T cells in healthy people across ages. Study-level background: Using template switching, researchers captured about one barcoded beta molecule for each two T cells.

V was pared by 3 bases and J by 1 base, with 9 bases of the junction left unmatched. From germline, CDR1 is MDHEN and CDR2 SYDVKM. CDR3 length: 17 residues. The chain is built from TRBV28 and TRBJ2-1; 7 bases line up with TRBD1. The TCR comes from a human donor in good health. Specimen: blood. The CDR3 DNA reads as TGTGCCAGCAGTTTTGTAGGGGGCGAGGGGTCCTACAATGAGCAGTTCTTC. It specifies CASSFVGGEGSYNEQFF.